This entry features one T cell receptor (beta chain) sequence. Its antigen remains unidentified. The entry originates in a study of cytomegalovirus exposure and HLA in healthy donors. Study-level findings and limits: 164 TCR beta chains were listed as cytomegalovirus-associated. Association of about 17,000 TCR beta sequences with HLA alleles was found at 0.05 false discovery rate in a later analysis. Reportedly, fewer N-insertions than the approximately 690-donor mean appeared in an Asian-associated ancestry cluster in a later analysis.

Germline assignment: CDR1 MNHEY and CDR2 SVGAGI. The V gene lost 4 bases and the J gene lost 9 bases, with 13 bases spanning the gap. CDR3 length: 13 amino acids. Both 60 Vbeta primers and 13 Jbeta primers went into the PCR. In the original workflow: A later analysis tallied about 80 million unique TCR beta chains, 9.5 million to 14 million of them shared. The protocol was immunoSEQ multiplex PCR, while the TCRdb copy is restricted to in-frame clones and leaves out a portion. The DNA gave D and trimming, while V, J and clone size come from that table. The sample lists just over 80,000 clones, 60% to 85% occurring once.

The sequenced sample consisted of PBMCs. The TCR was taken from a man between 18 and 35 years old in good health and CMV-seropositive. This rearrangement joins TRBV6-5 to TRBJ2-1, with D maybe TRBD2 (6 bases). CDR3 amino acids: CASSWEVRGEQFF. CDR3 in DNA: TGTGCCAGCAGTTGGGAGGTTCGGGGTGAGCAGTTCTTC.